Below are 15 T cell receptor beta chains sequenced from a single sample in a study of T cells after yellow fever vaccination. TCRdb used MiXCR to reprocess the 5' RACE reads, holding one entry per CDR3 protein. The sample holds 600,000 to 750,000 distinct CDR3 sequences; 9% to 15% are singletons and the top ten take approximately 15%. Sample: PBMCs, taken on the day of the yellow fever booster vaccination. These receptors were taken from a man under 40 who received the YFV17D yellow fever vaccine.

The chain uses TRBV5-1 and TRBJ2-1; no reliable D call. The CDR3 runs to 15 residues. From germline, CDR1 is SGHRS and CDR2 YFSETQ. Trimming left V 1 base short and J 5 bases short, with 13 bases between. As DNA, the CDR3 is TGCGCCAGCAGCTTGAGGGTAGGATCCGACAATGAGCAGTTCTTC. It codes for CASSLRVGSDNEQFF.

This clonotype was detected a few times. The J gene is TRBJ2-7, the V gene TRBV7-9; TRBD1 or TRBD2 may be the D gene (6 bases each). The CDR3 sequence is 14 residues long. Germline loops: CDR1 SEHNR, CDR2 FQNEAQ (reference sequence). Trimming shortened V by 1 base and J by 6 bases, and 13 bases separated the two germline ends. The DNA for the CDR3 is TGTGCCAGCAGCTTAGAGGGGGGAGGTCGCGAGCAGTACTTC. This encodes CASSLEGGGREQYF.

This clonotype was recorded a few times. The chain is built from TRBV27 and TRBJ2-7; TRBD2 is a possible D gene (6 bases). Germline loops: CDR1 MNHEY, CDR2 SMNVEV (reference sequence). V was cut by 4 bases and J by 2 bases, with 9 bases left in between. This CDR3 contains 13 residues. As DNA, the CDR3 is TGTGCCAGCAGTTATGGACTAACCTACGAGCAGTACTTC. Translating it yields CASSYGLTYEQYF.

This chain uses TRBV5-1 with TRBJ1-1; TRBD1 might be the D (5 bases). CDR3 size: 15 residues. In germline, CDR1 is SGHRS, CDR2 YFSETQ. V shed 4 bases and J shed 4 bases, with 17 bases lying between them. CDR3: CASSRDGALTTEAFF. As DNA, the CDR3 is TGCGCCAGCAGCCGGGACGGGGCGCTTACCACTGAAGCTTTCTTT.

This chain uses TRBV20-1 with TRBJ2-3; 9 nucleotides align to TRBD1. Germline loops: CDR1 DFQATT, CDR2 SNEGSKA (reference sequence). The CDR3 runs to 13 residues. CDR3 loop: CSSGTGTTDTQYF. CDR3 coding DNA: TGCAGCTCGGGGACAGGGACGACAGATACGCAGTATTTT.

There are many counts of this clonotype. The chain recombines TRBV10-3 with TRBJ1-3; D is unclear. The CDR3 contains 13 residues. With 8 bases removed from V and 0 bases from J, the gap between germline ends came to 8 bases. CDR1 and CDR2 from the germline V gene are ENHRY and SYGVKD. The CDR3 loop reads CAIRPNSGNTIYF. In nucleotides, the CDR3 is TGTGCCATCCGGCCGAACTCTGGAAACACCATATATTTT.

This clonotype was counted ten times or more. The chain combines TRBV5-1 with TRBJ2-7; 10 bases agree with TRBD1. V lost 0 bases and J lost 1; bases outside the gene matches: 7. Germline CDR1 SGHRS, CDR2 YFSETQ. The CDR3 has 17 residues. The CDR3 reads CASSLGQGARRSYEQYF. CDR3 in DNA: TGCGCCAGCAGCTTGGGACAGGGGGCCCGGAGATCCTACGAGCAGTACTTC.

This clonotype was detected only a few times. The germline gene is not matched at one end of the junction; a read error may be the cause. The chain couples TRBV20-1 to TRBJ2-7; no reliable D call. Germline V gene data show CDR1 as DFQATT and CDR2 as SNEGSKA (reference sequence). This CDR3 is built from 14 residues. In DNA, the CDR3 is TGCTGTGCTAGAGATGGACGGCTCCTAGACGAGCAGTACTTC. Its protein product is CCARDGRLLDEQYF.

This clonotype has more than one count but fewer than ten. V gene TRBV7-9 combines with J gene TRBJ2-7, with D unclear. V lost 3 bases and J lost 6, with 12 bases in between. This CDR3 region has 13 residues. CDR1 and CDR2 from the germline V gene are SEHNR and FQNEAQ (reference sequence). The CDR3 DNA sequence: TGTGCCAGCAGCTTCCGGACCCTCCCCGAGCAGTACTTC. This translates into CASSFRTLPEQYF.

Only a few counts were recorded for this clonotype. The CDR3 nucleotides read TGTGCCATCAGTGACGACATAGCCAATCAGCCCCAGCATTTT. Translation: CAISDDIANQPQHF. The rearrangement links TRBV10-3 to TRBJ1-5; no clear D. The V gene lost 3 bases and the J gene lost 3 bases, with 9 bases spanning the gap. Germline loops: CDR1 ENHRY, CDR2 SYGVKD. This CDR3 spans 14 amino acids.

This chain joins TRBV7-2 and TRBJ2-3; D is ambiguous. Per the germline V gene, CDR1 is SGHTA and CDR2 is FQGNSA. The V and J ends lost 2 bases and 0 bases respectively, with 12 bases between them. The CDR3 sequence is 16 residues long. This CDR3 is CASSLSRPTSTDTQYF. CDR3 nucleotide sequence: TGTGCCAGCAGCTTAAGCCGGCCGACTAGCACAGATACGCAGTATTTT.

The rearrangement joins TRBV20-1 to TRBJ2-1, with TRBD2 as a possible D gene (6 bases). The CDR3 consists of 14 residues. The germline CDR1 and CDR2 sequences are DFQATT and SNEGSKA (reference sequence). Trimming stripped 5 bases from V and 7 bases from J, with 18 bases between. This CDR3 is CSAARLGERNEQFF. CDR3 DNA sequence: TGCAGTGCTGCAAGACTAGGAGAACGTAATGAGCAGTTCTTC.

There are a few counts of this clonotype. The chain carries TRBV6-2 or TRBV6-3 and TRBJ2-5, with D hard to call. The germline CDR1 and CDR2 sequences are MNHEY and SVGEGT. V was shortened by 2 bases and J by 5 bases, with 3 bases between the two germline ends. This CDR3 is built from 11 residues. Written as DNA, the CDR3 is TGTGCCAGCAGTTACATCGAGACCCAGTACTTC. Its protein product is CASSYIETQYF.

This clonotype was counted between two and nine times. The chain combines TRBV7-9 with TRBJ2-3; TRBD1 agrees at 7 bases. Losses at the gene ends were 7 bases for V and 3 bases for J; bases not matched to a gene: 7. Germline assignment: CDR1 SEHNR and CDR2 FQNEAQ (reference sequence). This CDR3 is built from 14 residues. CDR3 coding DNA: TGTGCCAGCATGACAGGGTTGGGGACAGATACGCAGTATTTT. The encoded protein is CASMTGLGTDTQYF.

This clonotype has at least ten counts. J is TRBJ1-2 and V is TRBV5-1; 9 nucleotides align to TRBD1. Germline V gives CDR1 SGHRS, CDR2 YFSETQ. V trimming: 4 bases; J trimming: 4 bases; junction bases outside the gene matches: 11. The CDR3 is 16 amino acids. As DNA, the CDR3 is TGCGCCAGCAGCCTGGAAGGGGACAGGGCCGGCTATGGCTACACCTTC. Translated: CASSLEGDRAGYGYTF.